This TCR beta chain was found in a study of blood T cell repertoires in COVID-19. J gave up 2 bases and V 5 bases, and 11 bases lay outside the gene matches. The CDR3 is 17 amino acids. Germline V gene sequence: CDR1 LNHDA, CDR2 SQIVND (reference sequence). Profiling relied on immunoSEQ multiplex PCR, and the TCRdb table lists in-frame clones only, not all of them. Of approximately 75,000 clones in the sample, about 74% were seen once. The chain couples TRBV19 to TRBJ2-1; TRBD2 matches at 8 bases. The TCR sequence derives from a human donor with acute or convalescent COVID-19. The donor label of this sample is uncertain. Material for sequencing was peripheral blood. CDR3 amino acids: CASSGAGGARAYNEQFF. The CDR3 nucleotides are TGTGCCAGTAGTGGTGCGGGGGGTGCTCGGGCCTACAATGAGCAGTTCTTC. Full variable domain (missing parts from reference TRBV19 and TRBJ2-1): DGGITQSPKYLFRKEGQNVTLSCEQNLNHDAMYWYRQDPGQGLRLIYYSQIVNDFQKGDIAEGYSVSREKKESFPLTVTSAQKNPTAFYLCASSGAGGARAYNEQFFGPGTRLTVL.